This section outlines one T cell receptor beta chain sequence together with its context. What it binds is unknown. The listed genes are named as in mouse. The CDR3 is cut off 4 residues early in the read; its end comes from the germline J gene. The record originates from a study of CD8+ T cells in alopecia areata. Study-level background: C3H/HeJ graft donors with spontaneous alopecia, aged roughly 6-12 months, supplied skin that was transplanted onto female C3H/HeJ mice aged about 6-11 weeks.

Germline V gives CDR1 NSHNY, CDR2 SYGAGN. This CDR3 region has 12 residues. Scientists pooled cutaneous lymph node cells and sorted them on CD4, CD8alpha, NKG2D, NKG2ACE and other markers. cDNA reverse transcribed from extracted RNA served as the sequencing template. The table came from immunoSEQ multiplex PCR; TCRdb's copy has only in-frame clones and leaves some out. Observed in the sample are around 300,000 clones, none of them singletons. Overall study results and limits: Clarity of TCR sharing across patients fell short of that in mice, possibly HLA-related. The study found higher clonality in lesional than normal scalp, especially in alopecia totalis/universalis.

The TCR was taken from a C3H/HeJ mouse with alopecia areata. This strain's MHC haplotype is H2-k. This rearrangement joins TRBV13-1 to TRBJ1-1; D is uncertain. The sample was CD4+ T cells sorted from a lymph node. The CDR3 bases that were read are TGTGCCAGCAGTGATCCTCTGGGA. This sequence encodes CASSDPLG. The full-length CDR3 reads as CASSDPLGEVFF.